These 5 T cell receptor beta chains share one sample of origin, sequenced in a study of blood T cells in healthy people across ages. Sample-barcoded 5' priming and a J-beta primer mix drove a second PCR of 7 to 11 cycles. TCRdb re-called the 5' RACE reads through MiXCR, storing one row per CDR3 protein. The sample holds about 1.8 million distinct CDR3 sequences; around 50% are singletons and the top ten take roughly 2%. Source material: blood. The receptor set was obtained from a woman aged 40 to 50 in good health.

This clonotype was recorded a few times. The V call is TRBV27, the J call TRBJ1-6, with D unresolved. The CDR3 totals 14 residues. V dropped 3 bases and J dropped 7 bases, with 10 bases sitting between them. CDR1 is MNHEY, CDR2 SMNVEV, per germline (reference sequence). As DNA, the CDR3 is TGTGCCAGCAGTTTCAACCAGAGAAATTCACCCCTCCACTTT. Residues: CASSFNQRNSPLHF.

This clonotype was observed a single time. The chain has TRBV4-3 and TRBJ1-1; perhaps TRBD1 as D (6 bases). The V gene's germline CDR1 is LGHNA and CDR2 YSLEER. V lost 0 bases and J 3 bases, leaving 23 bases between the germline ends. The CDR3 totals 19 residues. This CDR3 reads CASSQEEREHSGVDTEAFF. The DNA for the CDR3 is TGCGCCAGCAGCCAAGAAGAGCGGGAGCATTCAGGGGTAGACACTGAAGCTTTCTTT.

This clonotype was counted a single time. The DNA for the CDR3 is TGCAGTGCTAGTTCCGGGACAGGGGGAATTCAGCCCCAGCATTTT. Its translation: CSASSGTGGIQPQHF. This chain connects TRBV20-1 to TRBJ1-5; 11 nucleotides align to TRBD1. The CDR3 runs 15 residues. Germline CDR1 is DFQATT and CDR2 is SNEGSKA (reference sequence). Trimming removed 3 bases from V and 6 bases from J; junction bases left unmatched: 7.

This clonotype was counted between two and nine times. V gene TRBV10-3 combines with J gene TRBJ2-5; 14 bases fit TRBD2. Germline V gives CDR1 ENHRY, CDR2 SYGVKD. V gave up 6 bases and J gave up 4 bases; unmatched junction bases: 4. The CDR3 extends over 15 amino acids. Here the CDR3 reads CAIRTSGGAAETQYF. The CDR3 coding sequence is TGTGCCATCAGGACTAGCGGGGGGGCCGCAGAGACCCAGTACTTC.

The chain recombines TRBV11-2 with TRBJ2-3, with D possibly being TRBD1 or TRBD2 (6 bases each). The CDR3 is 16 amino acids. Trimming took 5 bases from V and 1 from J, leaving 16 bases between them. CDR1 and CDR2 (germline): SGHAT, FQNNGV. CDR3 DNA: TGTGCCAGCAGCCGCCAAAACGGGGGCGGCACAGATACGCAGTATTTT. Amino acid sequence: CASSRQNGGGTDTQYF.